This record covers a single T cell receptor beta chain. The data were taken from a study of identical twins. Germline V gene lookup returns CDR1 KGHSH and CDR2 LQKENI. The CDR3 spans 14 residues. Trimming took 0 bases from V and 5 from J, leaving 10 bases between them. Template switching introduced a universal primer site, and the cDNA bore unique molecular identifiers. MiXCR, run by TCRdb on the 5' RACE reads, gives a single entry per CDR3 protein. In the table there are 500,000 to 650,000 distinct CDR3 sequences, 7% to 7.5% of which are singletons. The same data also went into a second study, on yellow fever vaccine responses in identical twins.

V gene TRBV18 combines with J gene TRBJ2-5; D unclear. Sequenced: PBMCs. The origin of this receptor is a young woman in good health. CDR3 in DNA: TGTGCCAGCTCACCACCGTCAGGAATCGAGACCCAGTACTTC. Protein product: CASSPPSGIETQYF.